Listed below are T cell receptor beta chains from one sample, sequenced in a study of T-cell memory formation after mild COVID-19. TCRdb passed the 5' RACE reads through MiXCR, listing each CDR3 protein once. In the table there are fewer than 700,000 distinct CDR3 sequences, approximately 21% of which are singletons. Sequenced input: PBMCs or a T cell subset sorted from them (not recorded which). The receptor set was obtained from an adult woman who had mild COVID-19 (a few samples of this study predate the infection). Cell type and time point are not known. Each CDR3 is given with its conserved first and last residue. A D gene is named only where the DNA matches it firmly. A clone size is listed for some rows: how often the clone was seen (once, few, many), or a class if it is expanded.

-	TRBV5-6	few	TRBJ2-2	TGTGCCAGCAGCTTGGCCGGGGCAGGGAGGAACACCGGGGAGCTGTTTTTT	CASSLAGAGRNTGELFF
TRBD2	TRBV6-2/TRBV6-3	-	TRBJ2-1	TGTGCCAGCAGTTACACGACAGCGGGGGGCTACAATGAGCAGTTCTTC	CASSYTTAGGYNEQFF
-	TRBV20-1	-	TRBJ1-1	TGCAGTGCTAGAGGGCCATCAGCTTTCTTT	CSARGPSAFF
-	TRBV18	few	TRBJ2-6	TGTGCCAGCTCACAAGCCGGGGGGCCTGGGGCCAACGTCCTGACTTTC	CASSQAGGPGANVLTF
TRBD2	TRBV12-3/TRBV12-4	few	TRBJ2-1	TGTGCCAGCAGTCCGGGGGGGCCCCCGATCTACAATGAGCAGTTCTTC	CASSPGGPPIYNEQFF
-	TRBV19	-	TRBJ1-1	TGTGCCAGTAGTATCGGCAACACTGAAGCTTTCTTT	CASSIGNTEAFF
-	TRBV19	few	TRBJ2-1	TGTGCCAGTAGTATCGTTGACAATGAGCAGTTCTTC	CASSIVDNEQFF
-	TRBV18	-	TRBJ2-5	TGTGCCAGCTCTCCTACTATACAAGAGACCCAGTACTTC	CASSPTIQETQYF
-	TRBV9	few	TRBJ1-1	TGTGCCAGCAGCGTAGATCTTGTTTCTACTGAAGCTTTCTTT	CASSVDLVSTEAFF
-	TRBV27	few	TRBJ1-1	TGTGCCAGCAGCACCGACAGGTGGAACACTGAAGCTTTCTTT	CASSTDRWNTEAFF
TRBD2	TRBV19	-	TRBJ2-1	TGTGCCAGTACTACCCCCTGGGGGACTAGCGGGAGCAATGAGCAGTTCTTC	CASTTPWGTSGSNEQFF
-	TRBV4-2	-	TRBJ2-5	TGTGCCAGCAGCCAAGATTATAGGTCCAAAGAGACCCAGTACTTC	CASSQDYRSKETQYF
-	TRBV15	few	TRBJ2-2	TGTGCCACCAGCAGTCGAAATCGTCTAGAATACACCGGGGAGCTGTTTTTT	CATSSRNRLEYTGELFF
TRBD2	TRBV9	-	TRBJ2-1	TGTGCCAGCAGCGTACTAGCGGGTGCCTACAATGAGCAGTTCTTC	CASSVLAGAYNEQFF
-	TRBV30	-	TRBJ2-7	TGTGCCTGGAGCCAAGACACTTACGAGCAGTACTTC	CAWSQDTYEQYF
TRBD1	TRBV4-2	few	TRBJ1-2	TGTGCCAGCAGCCAAGGACAGGGGGTTGACTATGGCTACACCTTC	CASSQGQGVDYGYTF
-	TRBV5-1	few	TRBJ2-7	TGCGCCAGCAGAGGCAGGGCTTCCTACGAGCAGTACTTC	CASRGRASYEQYF
TRBD1	TRBV12-3/TRBV12-4	-	TRBJ1-1	TGTGCCAGCAGTTCCGTCCAGGGACAGGGGGCCGACACTGAAGCTTTCTTT	CASSSVQGQGADTEAFF
TRBD1	TRBV18	-	TRBJ2-7	TGTGCCAGCTCACCACGGGACAGATACTACGAGCAGTACTTC	CASSPRDRYYEQYF
TRBD1	TRBV12-3/TRBV12-4	few	TRBJ1-2	TGTGCCAGCAGTTTAGGAACAGGGGAGTCGGGCTACACCTTC	CASSLGTGESGYTF
-	TRBV19	-	TRBJ1-5	TGTGCCAGTAGTGCGGGAGGGCCGGATCAGCCCCAGCATTTT	CASSAGGPDQPQHF
TRBD2	TRBV20-1	few	TRBJ2-7	TGCAGTGCTAGAGGCGGGGGGGCTAGGGAGCAGTACTTC	CSARGGGAREQYF
-	TRBV4-1	-	TRBJ1-6	TGCGCCAGCAGCCAAGAGGTGGGGGGCCTTTCACCCCTCCACTTT	CASSQEVGGLSPLHF
TRBD2	TRBV5-1	few	TRBJ2-1	TGCGCCAGCAGCTTCCATGGGGGGAGGGCGTCACAGAATGAGCAGTTCTTC	CASSFHGGRASQNEQFF
-	TRBV7-9	few	TRBJ1-2	TGTGCCAGCAGCTTATTATCCAGGGCGCTAAACTATGGCTACACCTTC	CASSLLSRALNYGYTF
-	TRBV12-3/TRBV12-4	-	TRBJ2-3	TGTGCCAGCAGTTTATCCGCTAATACGCAGTATTTT	CASSLSANTQYF
-	TRBV7-9	few	TRBJ2-3	TGTGCCAGCAGCTTCTCTGCGGGCGATACGCAGTATTTT	CASSFSAGDTQYF
-	TRBV10-3	-	TRBJ1-1	TGTGCCATCAGTGAGGGGGGTTCGGCGGTGGAAGCTTTCTTT	CAISEGGSAVEAFF
-	TRBV12-3/TRBV12-4	-	TRBJ2-7	TGTGCCAGCAGTTTAAGGCTAGGGGTCGAGCAGTACTTC	CASSLRLGVEQYF
-	TRBV27	-	TRBJ2-5	TGTGCCAGCAGTTTCCAGGGCTTGGGTTTAGGGGAGACCCAGTACTTC	CASSFQGLGLGETQYF
TRBD2	TRBV18	-	TRBJ2-1	TGTGCCAGCTCACCCCTAGCGGGAGCGGACAATGAGCAGTTCTTC	CASSPLAGADNEQFF